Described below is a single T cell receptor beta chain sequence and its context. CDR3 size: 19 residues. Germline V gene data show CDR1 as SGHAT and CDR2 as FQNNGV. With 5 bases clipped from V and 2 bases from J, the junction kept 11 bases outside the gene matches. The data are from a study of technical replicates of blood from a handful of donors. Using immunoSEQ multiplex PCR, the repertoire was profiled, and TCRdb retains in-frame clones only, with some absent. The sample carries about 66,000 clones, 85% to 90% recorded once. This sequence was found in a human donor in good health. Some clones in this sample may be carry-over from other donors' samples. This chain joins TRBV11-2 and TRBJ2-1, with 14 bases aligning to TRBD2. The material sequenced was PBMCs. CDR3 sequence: CASSQTSGGADGAYNEQFF. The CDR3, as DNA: TGTGCCAGCAGCCAGACTAGCGGGGGGGCGGACGGGGCCTACAATGAGCAGTTCTTC.